This TCR beta chain was observed in a study of blood T cells in healthy people across ages. Points from the study as a whole: A strong correlation between TCR beta diversity and naive T cell percentage was seen.

On this clonotype itself: Its specificity is unknown.

For the second PCR, which ran for about 7 to 11 cycles, a sample-barcoded 5' primer and a J-beta primer mix were used. TCRdb ran MiXCR on the 5' RACE reads and lists one entry per CDR3 protein. Altogether 1.5 million to 2 million distinct CDR3 sequences are present, 49% being singletons, with the ten largest covering over 2%. This CDR3 is built from 24 residues. Trimming at V came to 3 bases and at J to 2 bases, leaving 25 bases not matched to a gene. Germline V CDR1 and CDR2: SGHAT, FQNNGV. The authors drew roughly 9.8 milliliters of peripheral blood from each donor. Input material: blood. The sequence was obtained from a woman between 35 and 50 years old in good health. The chain joins TRBV11-2 to TRBJ2-1, with 13 bases that match TRBD2. CDR3 sequence reads: CASSFPTRTSGGAFGVITYNEQFF. CDR3 DNA: TGTGCCAGCAGCTTTCCCACCCGAACTAGCGGGGGGGCCTTCGGGGTAATAACCTACAATGAGCAGTTCTTC.